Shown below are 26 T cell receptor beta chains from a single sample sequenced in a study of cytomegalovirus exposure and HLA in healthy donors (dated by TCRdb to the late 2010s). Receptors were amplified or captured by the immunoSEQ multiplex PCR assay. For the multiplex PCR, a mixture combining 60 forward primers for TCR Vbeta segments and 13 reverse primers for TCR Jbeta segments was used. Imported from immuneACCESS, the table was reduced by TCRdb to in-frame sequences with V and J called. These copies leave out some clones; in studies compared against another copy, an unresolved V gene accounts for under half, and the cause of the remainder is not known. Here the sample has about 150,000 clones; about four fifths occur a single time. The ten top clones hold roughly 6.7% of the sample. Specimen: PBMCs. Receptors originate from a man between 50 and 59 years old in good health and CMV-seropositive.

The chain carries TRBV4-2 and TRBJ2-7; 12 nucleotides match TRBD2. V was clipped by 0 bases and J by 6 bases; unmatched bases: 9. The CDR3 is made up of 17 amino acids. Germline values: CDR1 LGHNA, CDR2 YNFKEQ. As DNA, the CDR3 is TGTGCCAGCAGCCAAGATCTTCTAGCGGGAGGGCCAAGCGAGCAGTACTTC. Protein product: CASSQDLLAGGPSEQYF.

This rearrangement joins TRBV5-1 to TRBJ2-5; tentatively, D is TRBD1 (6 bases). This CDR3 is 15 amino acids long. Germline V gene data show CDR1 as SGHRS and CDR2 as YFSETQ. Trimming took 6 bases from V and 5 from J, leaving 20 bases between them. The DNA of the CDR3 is TGCGCCAGCACAGAACAGGGATTCGTCCCTGAGACCCAGTACTTC. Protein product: CASTEQGFVPETQYF.

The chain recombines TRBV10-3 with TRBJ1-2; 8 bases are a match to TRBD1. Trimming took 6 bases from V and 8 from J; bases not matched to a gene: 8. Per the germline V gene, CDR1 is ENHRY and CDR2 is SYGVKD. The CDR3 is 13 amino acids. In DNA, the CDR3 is TGTGCCATCAGCGATGGACAGGGTTACGGCTACACCTTC. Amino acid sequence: CAISDGQGYGYTF.

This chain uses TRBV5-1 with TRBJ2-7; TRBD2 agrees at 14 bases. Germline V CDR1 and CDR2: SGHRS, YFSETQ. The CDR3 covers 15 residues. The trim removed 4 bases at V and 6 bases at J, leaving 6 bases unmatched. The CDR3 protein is CASSRTSGRPTEQYF. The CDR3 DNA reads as TGCGCCAGCAGCCGGACTAGCGGGAGGCCTACCGAGCAGTACTTC.

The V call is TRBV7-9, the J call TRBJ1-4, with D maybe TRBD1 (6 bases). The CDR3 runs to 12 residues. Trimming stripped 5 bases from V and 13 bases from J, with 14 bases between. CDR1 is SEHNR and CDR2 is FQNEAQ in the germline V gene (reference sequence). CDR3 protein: CASSPSGVGLFF. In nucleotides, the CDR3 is TGTGCCAGCAGCCCGTCAGGGGTCGGACTGTTTTTT.

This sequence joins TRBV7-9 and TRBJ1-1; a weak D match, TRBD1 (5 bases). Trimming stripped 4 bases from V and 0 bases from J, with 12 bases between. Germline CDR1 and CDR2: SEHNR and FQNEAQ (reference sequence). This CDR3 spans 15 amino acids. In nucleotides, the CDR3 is TGTGCCAGCAGCTGGGGGACTGAGATGAACACTGAAGCTTTCTTT. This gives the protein CASSWGTEMNTEAFF.

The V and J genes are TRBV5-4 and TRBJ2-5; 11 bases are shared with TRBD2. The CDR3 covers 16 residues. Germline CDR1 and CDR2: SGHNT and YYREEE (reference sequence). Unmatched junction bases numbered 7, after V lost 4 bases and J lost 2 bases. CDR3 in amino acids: CASSETLAGGQETQYF. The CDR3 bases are TGTGCCAGCAGCGAGACATTAGCGGGAGGGCAAGAGACCCAGTACTTC.

The CDR3 protein is CASSYSRSSGIGEQFF. The CDR3 nucleotides are TGTGCCAGCAGTTACTCGAGGTCTAGCGGGATAGGTGAGCAGTTCTTC. The V gene is TRBV6-6, the J gene TRBJ2-1, with TRBD2 identical over 9 bases. The germline CDR1 and CDR2 sequences are MNHNY and SVGAGI (reference sequence). With 0 bases clipped from V and 9 bases from J, the junction kept 9 bases outside the gene matches. The CDR3 totals 16 residues.

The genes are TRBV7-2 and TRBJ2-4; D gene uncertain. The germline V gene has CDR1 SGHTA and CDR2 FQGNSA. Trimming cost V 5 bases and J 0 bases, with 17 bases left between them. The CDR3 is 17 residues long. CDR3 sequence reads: CASSPPPTNLAKNIQYF. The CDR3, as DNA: TGTGCCAGCAGCCCCCCGCCCACTAACCTAGCCAAAAACATTCAGTACTTC.

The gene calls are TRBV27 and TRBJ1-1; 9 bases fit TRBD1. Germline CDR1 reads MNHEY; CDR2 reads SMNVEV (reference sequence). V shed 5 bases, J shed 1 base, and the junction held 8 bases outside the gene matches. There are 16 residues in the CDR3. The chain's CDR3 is CASSLGTGYGNTEAFF. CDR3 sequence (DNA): TGTGCCAGCAGTCTCGGGACAGGGTACGGGAACACTGAAGCTTTCTTT.

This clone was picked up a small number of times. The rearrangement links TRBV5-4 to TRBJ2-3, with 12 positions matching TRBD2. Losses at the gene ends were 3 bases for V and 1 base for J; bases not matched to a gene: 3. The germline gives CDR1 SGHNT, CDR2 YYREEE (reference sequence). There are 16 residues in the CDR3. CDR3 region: CASSSTSGGRTDTQYF. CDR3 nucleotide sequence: TGTGCCAGCAGCTCGACTAGCGGGGGACGCACAGATACGCAGTATTTT.

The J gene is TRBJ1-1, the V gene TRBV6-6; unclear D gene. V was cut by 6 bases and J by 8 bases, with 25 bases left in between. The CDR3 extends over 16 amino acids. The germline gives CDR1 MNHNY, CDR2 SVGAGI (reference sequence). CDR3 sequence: CASSDAGRPPKEEAFF. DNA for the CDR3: TGTGCCAGCAGCGACGCGGGTAGGCCCCCGAAGGAGGAAGCTTTCTTT.

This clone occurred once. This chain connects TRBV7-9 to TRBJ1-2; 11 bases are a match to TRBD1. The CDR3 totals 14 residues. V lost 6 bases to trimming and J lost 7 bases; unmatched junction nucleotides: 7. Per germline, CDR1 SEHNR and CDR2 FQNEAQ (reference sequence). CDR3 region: CASRGQGVVVGYTF. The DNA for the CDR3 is TGTGCCAGCAGGGGACAGGGGGTCGTAGTTGGCTACACCTTC. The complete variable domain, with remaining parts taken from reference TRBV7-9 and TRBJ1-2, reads DTGVSQNPRHKITKRGQNVTFRCDPISEHNRLYWYRQTLGQGPEFLTYFQNEAQLEKSRLLSDRFSAERPKGSFSTLEIQRTEQGDSAMYLCASRGQGVVVGYTFGSGTRLTVV.

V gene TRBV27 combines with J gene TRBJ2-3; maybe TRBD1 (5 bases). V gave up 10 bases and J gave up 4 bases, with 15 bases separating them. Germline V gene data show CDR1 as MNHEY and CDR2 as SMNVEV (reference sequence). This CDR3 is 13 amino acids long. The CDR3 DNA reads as TGTGCCACCTTGGGGCAGGGCGCAGATACGCAGTATTTT. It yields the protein CATLGQGADTQYF.

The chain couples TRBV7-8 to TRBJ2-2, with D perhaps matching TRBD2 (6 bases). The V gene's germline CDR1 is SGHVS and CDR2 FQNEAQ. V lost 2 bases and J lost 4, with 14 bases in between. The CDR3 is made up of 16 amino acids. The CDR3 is CASSLRSGDGTGELFF. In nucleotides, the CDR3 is TGTGCCAGCAGCTTAAGATCGGGAGATGGCACCGGGGAGCTGTTTTTT.

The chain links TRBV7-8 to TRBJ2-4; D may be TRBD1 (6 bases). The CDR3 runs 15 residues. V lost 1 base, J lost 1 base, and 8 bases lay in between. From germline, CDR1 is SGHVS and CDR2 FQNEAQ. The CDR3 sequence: CASSLGTGAKNIQYF. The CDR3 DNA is TGTGCCAGCAGCTTAGGTACAGGGGCCAAAAACATTCAGTACTTC.

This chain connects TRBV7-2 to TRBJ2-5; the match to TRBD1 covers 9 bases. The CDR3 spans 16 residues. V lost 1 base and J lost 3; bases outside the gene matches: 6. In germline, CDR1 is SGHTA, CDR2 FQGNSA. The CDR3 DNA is TGTGCCAGCAGCTTAGGGCTTAGGACAGGGGAAGAGACCCAGTACTTC. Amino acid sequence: CASSLGLRTGEETQYF.

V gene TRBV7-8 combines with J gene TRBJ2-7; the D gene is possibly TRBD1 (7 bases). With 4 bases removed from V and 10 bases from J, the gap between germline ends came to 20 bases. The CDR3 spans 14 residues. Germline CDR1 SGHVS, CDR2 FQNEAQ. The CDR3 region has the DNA TGTGCCAGCAGCTCGCGGGGACAGCCAAGAGATCAGTACTTC. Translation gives CASSSRGQPRDQYF.

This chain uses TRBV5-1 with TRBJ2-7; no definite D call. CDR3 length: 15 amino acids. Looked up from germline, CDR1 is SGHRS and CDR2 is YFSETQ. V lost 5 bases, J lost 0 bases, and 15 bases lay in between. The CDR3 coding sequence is TGCGCCAGCAGACTGGAATTTGCGGACTCCTACGAGCAGTACTTC. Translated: CASRLEFADSYEQYF.

CDR3 bases: TGTGCCAGCAGTTTCGGGACTAGCGCCTACAATGAGCAGTTCTTC. Its translation: CASSFGTSAYNEQFF. J is TRBJ2-1 and V is TRBV6-5; TRBD2 matches 10 bases. Germline lookup yields CDR1 MNHEY and CDR2 SVGAGI. The junction had 2 bases not matched to a gene; V was cut back by 4 bases and J by 2 bases. The CDR3 runs to 15 residues.

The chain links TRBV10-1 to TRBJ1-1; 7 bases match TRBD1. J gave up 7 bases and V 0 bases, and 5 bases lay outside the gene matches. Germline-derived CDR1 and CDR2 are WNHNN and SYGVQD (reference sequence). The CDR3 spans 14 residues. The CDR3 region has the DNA TGCGCCAGCAGTGAGTCGTCGGGACAGCTTGAAGCTTTCTTT. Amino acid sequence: CASSESSGQLEAFF.

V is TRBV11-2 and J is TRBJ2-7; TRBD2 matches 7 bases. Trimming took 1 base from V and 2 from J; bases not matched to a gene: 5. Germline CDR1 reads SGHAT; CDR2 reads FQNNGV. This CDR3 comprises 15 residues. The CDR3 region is CASSLVAGEAYEQYF. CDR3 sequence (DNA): TGTGCCAGCAGCTTAGTCGCGGGAGAAGCCTACGAGCAGTACTTC.

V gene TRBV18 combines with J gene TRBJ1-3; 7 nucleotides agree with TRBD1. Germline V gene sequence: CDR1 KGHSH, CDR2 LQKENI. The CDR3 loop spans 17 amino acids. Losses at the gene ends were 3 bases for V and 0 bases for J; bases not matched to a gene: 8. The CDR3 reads CASSPRDRSYSGNTIYF. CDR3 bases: TGTGCCAGCTCACCCCGGGACAGATCCTACTCTGGAAACACCATATATTTT.

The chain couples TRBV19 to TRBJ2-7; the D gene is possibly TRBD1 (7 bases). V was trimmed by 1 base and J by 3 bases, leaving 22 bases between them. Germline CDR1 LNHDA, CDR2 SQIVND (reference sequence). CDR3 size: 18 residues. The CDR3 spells CASSIAPWRGQSLYEQYF. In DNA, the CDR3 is TGTGCCAGTAGTATAGCCCCCTGGCGGGGACAGTCCCTCTACGAGCAGTACTTC.

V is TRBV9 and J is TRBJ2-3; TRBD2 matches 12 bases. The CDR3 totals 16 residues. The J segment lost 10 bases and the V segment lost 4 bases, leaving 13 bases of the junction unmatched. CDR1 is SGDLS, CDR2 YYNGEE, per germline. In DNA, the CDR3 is TGTGCCAGCAGCCTGGCTGCGACTAGCGGGAGAGGCGCGCAGTATTTT. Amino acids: CASSLAATSGRGAQYF.

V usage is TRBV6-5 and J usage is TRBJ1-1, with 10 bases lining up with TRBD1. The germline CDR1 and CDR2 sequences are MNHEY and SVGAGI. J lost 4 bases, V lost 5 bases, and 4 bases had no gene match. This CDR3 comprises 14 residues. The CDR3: CASSTTGGGTEAFF. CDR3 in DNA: TGTGCCAGCAGTACGACAGGGGGCGGCACTGAAGCTTTCTTT.